The clone carrying this TCR beta chain came up a few times. The antigen remains unidentified. Germline assignment: CDR1 LGHNA and CDR2 YSLEER. Trimming removed 3 bases from V and 3 bases from J; junction bases left unmatched: 3. This CDR3 spans 14 amino acids. This record belongs to a study of response to subunit inactivated influenza vaccine. Study outcomes and limitations: Only a handful of new T cells, the authors suggested, are recruited with each seasonal influenza vaccination.

TCRdb called the RT-PCR reads again in MiXCR, with one record for every CDR3 protein. This repertoire shows 150,000 to 200,000 distinct CDR3 sequences, approximately 11% found once; its top ten account for approximately 35%. The sample in question was CD8+ T cells sorted from PBMCs, obtained less than 30 months after vaccination. V is TRBV4-3 and J is TRBJ2-7; 9 bases are shared with TRBD1. This clonotype was sampled from a man between 45 and 75 years old who received an inactivated influenza vaccine. The CDR3 spells CASSQGTGHYEQYF. The CDR3 region has the DNA TGCGCCAGCAGCCAGGGGACAGGGCACTACGAGCAGTACTTC.